The 24 T cell receptor beta chains below were found in one sample sequenced in a study of T cell responses to AZD1222 COVID-19 vaccine (dated by TCRdb to the early 2020s). The time point label here, explained by the study, means: baseline before first vaccination. The library was prepared using the immunoSEQ multiplex PCR assay. The source is immuneACCESS, and TCRdb retained only in-frame sequences with V and J called. Part of the clones is not carried over; for the studies checked, unresolved V genes explain less than half of this, and the remainder is unexplained. The sample table contains 65,000 to 70,000 clones; only one count was recorded for 85% to 90% of them. Jointly, the top ten make up under 8.5% of the sample. This sample comprised peripheral blood, obtained on day 0 of AZD1222 vaccination. The receptors were sampled from an adult in good health.

This chain connects TRBV28 to TRBJ2-1, with D unclear. The CDR3 sequence is 16 residues long. The V gene's germline CDR1 is MDHEN and CDR2 SYDVKM. The V end was cut by 5 bases, the J end by 0 bases, with 14 bases between. The CDR3: CASSPFSASSYNEQFF. CDR3 DNA: TGTGCCAGCAGTCCCTTTTCGGCGAGCTCCTACAATGAGCAGTTCTTC.

This clone was picked up one time. The chain is built from TRBV29-1 and TRBJ2-1, with D possibly TRBD1 on 6 matching bases. The CDR3 is 14 amino acids. CDR1 is SQVTM, CDR2 ANQGSEA, per germline. The germline V and J ends were trimmed by 3 bases and 4 bases, with 13 bases remaining between them. The CDR3 spells CSVDGQSVYNEQFF. As DNA, the CDR3 is TGCAGCGTTGATGGACAGTCAGTTTACAATGAGCAGTTCTTC.

V gene TRBV19 combines with J gene TRBJ1-1; 7 positions match TRBD1. Germline loops: CDR1 LNHDA, CDR2 SQIVND (reference sequence). With V trimmed by 8 bases and J by 5 bases, 14 bases remained unmatched. CDR3 size: 15 residues. The CDR3 protein is CASRLRDRSTTEAFF. In DNA, the CDR3 is TGTGCCAGTCGATTACGGGACAGATCAACAACTGAAGCTTTCTTT.

The chain links TRBV7-9 to TRBJ1-1, with no clear D. CDR1 and CDR2 (germline): SEHNR, FQNEAQ (reference sequence). There are 15 residues in the CDR3. V lost 2 bases, J lost 5 bases, and 15 bases lay in between. The CDR3 region is CASSLSRRRGTEAFF. CDR3 sequence (DNA): TGTGCCAGCAGCTTAAGTCGTCGCCGAGGGACTGAAGCTTTCTTT.

The chain links TRBV9 to TRBJ2-1, with TRBD1 as a possible D gene (5 bases). There are 14 residues in the CDR3. The germline CDR1 and CDR2 sequences are SGDLS and YYNGEE. V was cut by 0 bases and J by 3 bases, with 7 bases left in between. Here the CDR3 DNA reads TGTGCCAGCAGCGTAGGGCAGGGCTACAATGAGCAGTTCTTC. Translated: CASSVGQGYNEQFF.

This clone was seen more than once but under ten times. The rearrangement joins TRBV18 to TRBJ2-7; 10 positions agree with TRBD1. Per germline, CDR1 KGHSH and CDR2 LQKENI. V gave up 6 bases and J gave up 5 bases; unmatched junction bases: 13. The CDR3 length is 16 residues. CDR3 amino acids: CASSRRRTGGGDEQYF. The CDR3 nucleotides are TGTGCCAGCTCCCGCCGCCGGACAGGGGGAGGGGACGAGCAGTACTTC.

This chain joins TRBV5-1 and TRBJ2-7; 7 nucleotides match TRBD1. The CDR3 runs 14 residues. Germline V lookup: CDR1 SGHRS, CDR2 YFSETQ. Trimming removed 3 bases from V and 2 bases from J; junction bases left unmatched: 5. CDR3 nucleotides: TGCGCCAGCAGCTCGACAGGGTTCGCCTACGAGCAGTACTTC. It yields the protein CASSSTGFAYEQYF.

The chain employs TRBV11-2 and TRBJ1-1; possibly TRBD1 for D (5 bases). CDR3 length equals 14 residues. The V gene's germline CDR1 is SGHAT and CDR2 FQNNGV. V lost 1 base, J lost 3 bases, and 9 bases lay in between. The CDR3 nucleotides read TGTGCCAGCAGCTTAGGGGGCAGGGACACTGAAGCTTTCTTT. It translates to CASSLGGRDTEAFF.

The rearrangement links TRBV4-3 to TRBJ1-1; no reliable D call. V lost 0 bases and J 8 bases, leaving 10 bases between the germline ends. This CDR3 has 13 amino acids. In germline, CDR1 is LGHNA, CDR2 YSLEER. The chain's CDR3 is CASSQDYGREAFF. In nucleotides, the CDR3 is TGCGCCAGCAGCCAAGATTACGGGAGGGAAGCTTTCTTT.

This chain uses TRBV18 with TRBJ1-5, with D hard to call. Germline lookup yields CDR1 KGHSH and CDR2 LQKENI. Trimming stripped 5 bases from V and 1 base from J, with 9 bases between. This CDR3 has 14 amino acids. Here the CDR3 DNA reads TGTGCCAGCTCATCTTCGCAGAGCAATCAGCCCCAGCATTTT. Amino acids: CASSSSQSNQPQHF.

The chain joins TRBV30 to TRBJ1-3; D unresolved. Trimming left V 4 bases short and J 2 bases short, with 9 bases between. The CDR3 runs 13 residues. Germline CDR1 is GTSNPN and CDR2 is SVGIG (reference sequence). The CDR3 loop reads CAWNGRPGNTIYF. CDR3 DNA: TGTGCCTGGAACGGGAGGCCTGGAAACACCATATATTTT.

This chain links TRBV24-1 with TRBJ1-3, with no clear D. From germline, CDR1 is KGHDR and CDR2 SFDVKD. The V end was cut by 3 bases, the J end by 6 bases, with 5 bases between. This CDR3 region has 12 residues. The CDR3 DNA sequence: TGTGCCACCAGTGATGCCCTAAACACCATATATTTT. Translated, it gives CATSDALNTIYF.

This chain's CDR3 is CASSSVGGYQETQYF. The CDR3 DNA is TGTGCCAGCAGCTCTGTGGGGGGGTACCAAGAGACCCAGTACTTC. This chain links TRBV4-2 with TRBJ2-5; 7 bases match TRBD2. V dropped 5 bases and J dropped 0; count of bases not matched to a gene: 6. The CDR3 is made up of 15 amino acids. CDR1 is LGHNA, CDR2 YNFKEQ, per germline.

This chain links TRBV7-9 with TRBJ2-3; 7 bases are shared with TRBD2. The CDR3 contains 15 residues. Unmatched junction bases numbered 6, after V lost 5 bases and J lost 1 base. The V gene's germline CDR1 is SEHNR and CDR2 FQNEAQ (reference sequence). For the CDR3, the DNA is TGTGCCAGCAGCCGGACGGGAGGCCGCACAGATACGCAGTATTTT. It codes for CASSRTGGRTDTQYF.

V usage is TRBV27 and J usage is TRBJ2-1; D may correspond to TRBD1 or TRBD2 (5 bases each). The CDR3 runs 15 residues. Germline values: CDR1 MNHEY, CDR2 SMNVEV (reference sequence). The ends were cut back, 8 bases at V and 10 bases at J, with 24 bases in the middle. The CDR3 coding sequence is TGTGCCAGCTTGGACATTTTCAATGATCGGGGAGAGCAGTTCTTC. Its translation is CASLDIFNDRGEQFF.

The chain is built from TRBV18 and TRBJ2-1; D might be TRBD2 (6 bases). V was trimmed by 0 bases and J by 3 bases, leaving 12 bases between them. The CDR3 sequence is 16 residues long. Germline CDR1 reads KGHSH; CDR2 reads LQKENI. The CDR3 sequence is CASSPPGGRLYNEQFF. The DNA for the CDR3 is TGTGCCAGCTCACCACCGGGTGGGAGGCTCTACAATGAGCAGTTCTTC.

This sequence joins TRBV27 and TRBJ2-3; D perhaps matches TRBD1 (6 bases). From germline, CDR1 is MNHEY and CDR2 SMNVEV (reference sequence). The length of the CDR3 is 19 residues. Trimming left V 5 bases short and J 1 base short, with 25 bases between. The CDR3 DNA reads TGTGCCAGCAGTAACAGGGATAATCGGGGTCGTAGCGGCACAGATACGCAGTATTTT. It is translated as CASSNRDNRGRSGTDTQYF.

The chain is built from TRBV5-1 and TRBJ2-7; 11 nucleotides align to TRBD2. V dropped 4 bases and J dropped 8; count of bases not matched to a gene: 14. Germline values: CDR1 SGHRS, CDR2 YFSETQ. The CDR3 contains 16 residues. CDR3 residues: CASSPTGLAGPTQQYF. CDR3 DNA sequence: TGCGCCAGCAGCCCAACAGGACTAGCGGGCCCTACGCAGCAGTACTTC.

The chain links TRBV20-1 to TRBJ1-2; D call uncertain. Trimming took 0 bases from V and 7 from J, leaving 6 bases between them. The CDR3 spans 11 residues. Germline V gene lookup returns CDR1 DFQATT and CDR2 SNEGSKA (reference sequence). CDR3 nucleotide sequence: TGCAGTGCTAGAGATTTGCTTGGCTACACCTTC. Protein: CSARDLLGYTF.

The genes are TRBV18 and TRBJ1-1, with 8 positions matching TRBD1. This CDR3 spans 13 amino acids. Germline V lookup: CDR1 KGHSH, CDR2 LQKENI. With V trimmed by 3 bases and J by 7 bases, 4 bases remained unmatched. The DNA of the CDR3 is TGTGCCAGCTCACCCCTCGACAGGGGTGAAGCTTTCTTT. This encodes CASSPLDRGEAFF.

This clone was observed a handful of times. This rearrangement joins TRBV6-5 to TRBJ2-5, with 11 bases that match TRBD2. The V gene's germline CDR1 is MNHEY and CDR2 SVGAGI. This CDR3 region has 15 residues. The V gene end was trimmed by 8 bases and the J gene end by 4 bases; junction bases not matched to a gene: 9. DNA of the CDR3: TGTGCCAGCCGAAAACTAGCGGGAGAGATAGAGACCCAGTACTTC. Its protein product is CASRKLAGEIETQYF.

The V and J genes are TRBV6-5 and TRBJ2-1; D is undetermined. This CDR3 spans 15 amino acids. CDR1 MNHEY and CDR2 SVGAGI come from the germline V gene. The ends were cut back, 2 bases at V and 5 bases at J, with 13 bases in the middle. The CDR3 nucleotides read TGTGCCAGCAGTTACGAGAATAGCCGACACAATGAGCAGTTCTTC. It yields the protein CASSYENSRHNEQFF.

The CDR3 bases are TGTGCCAGCAGCTTAAGCCGAGAGCAGTTCTTC. This encodes CASSLSREQFF. The chain employs TRBV11-3 and TRBJ2-1; D not resolved. The CDR3 consists of 11 residues. The germline V gene encodes CDR1 SGHNT and CDR2 YENEEA. The germline V and J ends were trimmed by 2 bases and 10 bases, with 6 bases remaining between them.

The gene calls are TRBV5-4 and TRBJ2-1; 8 bases fit TRBD2. CDR3 size: 16 residues. The V and J ends lost 4 bases and 3 bases, in that order; junction bases with no gene match: 9. Per the germline V gene, CDR1 is SGHNT and CDR2 is YYREEE (reference sequence). CDR3 in amino acids: CASSLPLAGIYNEQFF. The CDR3 DNA is TGTGCCAGCAGCCTTCCCTTAGCGGGAATCTACAATGAGCAGTTCTTC.